This T cell receptor beta chain was documented in a study of blood T cell repertoires in COVID-19. Study-wide context: Samples of COVID-19 (acute and convalescent) were obtained from the United States, Italy and Spain.

Adults between about 18 and 95 years of age took part from 20 to 25 US areas. Germline CDR1 is SGHVS and CDR2 is FQNEAQ. The CDR3 covers 16 residues. V shed 0 bases, J shed 4 bases, and the junction held 7 bases outside the gene matches. The assay was immunoSEQ multiplex PCR, and TCRdb's table has in-frame clones only and misses some. In the table there are over 250,000 clones, 80% to 85% of which are singletons. This TCR was sampled from a man aged 40-49 years who had been exposed to COVID-19. The sequenced sample consisted of PBMCs or T cells enriched from blood (not recorded which). The rearrangement uses TRBV7-8 and TRBJ1-2; 8 nucleotides line up with TRBD1. The CDR3 spells CASSLARGQVIYGYTF. The CDR3 DNA follows: TGTGCCAGCAGCTTAGCGCGGGGACAGGTAATCTATGGCTACACCTTC.